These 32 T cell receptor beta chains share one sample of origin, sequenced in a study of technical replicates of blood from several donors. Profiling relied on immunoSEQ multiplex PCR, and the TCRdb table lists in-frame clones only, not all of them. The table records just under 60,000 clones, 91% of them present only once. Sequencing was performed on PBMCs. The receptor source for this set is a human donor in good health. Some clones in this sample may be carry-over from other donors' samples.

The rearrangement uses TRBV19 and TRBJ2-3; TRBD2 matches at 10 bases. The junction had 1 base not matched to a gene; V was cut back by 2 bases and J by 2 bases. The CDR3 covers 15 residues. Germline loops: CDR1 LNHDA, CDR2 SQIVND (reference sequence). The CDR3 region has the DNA TGTGCCAGTAGTATAAGCGGGAGGGTCACAGATACGCAGTATTTT. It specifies CASSISGRVTDTQYF. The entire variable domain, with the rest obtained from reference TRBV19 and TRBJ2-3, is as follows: DGGITQSPKYLFRKEGQNVTLSCEQNLNHDAMYWYRQDPGQGLRLIYYSQIVNDFQKGDIAEGYSVSREKKESFPLTVTSAQKNPTAFYLCASSISGRVTDTQYFGPGTRLTVL.

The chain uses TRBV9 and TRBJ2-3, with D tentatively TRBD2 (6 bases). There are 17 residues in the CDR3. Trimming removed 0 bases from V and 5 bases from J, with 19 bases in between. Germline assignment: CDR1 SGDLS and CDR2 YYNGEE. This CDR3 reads CASSVAAPRSGVDTQYF. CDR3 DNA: TGTGCCAGCAGCGTAGCTGCCCCACGTTCGGGGGTAGATACGCAGTATTTT.

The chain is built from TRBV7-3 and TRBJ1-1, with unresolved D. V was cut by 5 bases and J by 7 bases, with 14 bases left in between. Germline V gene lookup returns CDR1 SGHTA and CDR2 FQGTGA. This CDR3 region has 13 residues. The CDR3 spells CASSAGPTLEAFF. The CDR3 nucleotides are TGTGCCAGCAGCGCAGGCCCCACACTTGAAGCTTTCTTT. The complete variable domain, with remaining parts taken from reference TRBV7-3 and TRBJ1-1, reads GAGVSQTPSNKVTEKGKYVELRCDPISGHTALYWYRQSLGQGPEFLIYFQGTGAADDSGLPNDRFFAVRPEGSVSTLKIQRTERGDSAVYLCASSAGPTLEAFFGQGTRLTVV.

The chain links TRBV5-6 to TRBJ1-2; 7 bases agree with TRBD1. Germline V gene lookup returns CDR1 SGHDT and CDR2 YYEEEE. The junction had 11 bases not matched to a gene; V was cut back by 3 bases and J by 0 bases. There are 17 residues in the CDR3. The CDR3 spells CASSWGQLVTSNYGYTF. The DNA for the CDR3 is TGTGCCAGCAGCTGGGGACAGTTAGTTACCTCTAACTATGGCTACACCTTC.

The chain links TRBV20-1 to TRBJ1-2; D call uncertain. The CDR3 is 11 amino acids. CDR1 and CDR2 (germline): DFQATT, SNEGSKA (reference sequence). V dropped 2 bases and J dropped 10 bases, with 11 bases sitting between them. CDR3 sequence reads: CSARQSEVYTF. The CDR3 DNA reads TGCAGTGCTAGACAGAGCGAAGTCTACACCTTC.

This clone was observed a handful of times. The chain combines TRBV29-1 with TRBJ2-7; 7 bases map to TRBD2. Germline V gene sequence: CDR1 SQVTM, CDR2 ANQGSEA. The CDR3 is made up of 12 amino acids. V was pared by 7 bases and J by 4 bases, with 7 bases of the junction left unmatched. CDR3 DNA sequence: TGCAGCGGCGGGGAGGGAGGATACGAGCAGTACTTC. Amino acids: CSGGEGGYEQYF.

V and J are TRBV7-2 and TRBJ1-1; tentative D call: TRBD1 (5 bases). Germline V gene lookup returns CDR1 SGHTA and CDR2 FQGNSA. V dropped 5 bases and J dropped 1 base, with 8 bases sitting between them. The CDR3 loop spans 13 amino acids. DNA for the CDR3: TGTGCCAGCAGCGGACATCAGAACACTGAAGCTTTCTTT. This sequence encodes CASSGHQNTEAFF.

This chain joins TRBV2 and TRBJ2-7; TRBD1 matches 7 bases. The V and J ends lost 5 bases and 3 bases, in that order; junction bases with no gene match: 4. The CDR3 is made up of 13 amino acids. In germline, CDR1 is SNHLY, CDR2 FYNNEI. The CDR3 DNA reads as TGTGCCAGCAGTAACAGGGGCAGCTACGAGCAGTACTTC. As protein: CASSNRGSYEQYF.

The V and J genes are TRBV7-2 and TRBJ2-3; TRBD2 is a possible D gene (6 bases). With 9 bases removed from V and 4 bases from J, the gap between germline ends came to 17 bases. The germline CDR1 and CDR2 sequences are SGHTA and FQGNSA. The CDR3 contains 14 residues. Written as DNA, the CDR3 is TGTGCCAGTTCAATGGACTATACGGCAGATACGCAGTATTTT. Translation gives CASSMDYTADTQYF.

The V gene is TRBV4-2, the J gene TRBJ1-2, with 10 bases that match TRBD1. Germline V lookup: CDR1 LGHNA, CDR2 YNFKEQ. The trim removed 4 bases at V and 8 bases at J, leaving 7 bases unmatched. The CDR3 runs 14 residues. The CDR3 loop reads CASSRETGGEGYTF. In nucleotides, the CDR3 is TGTGCCAGCAGCCGGGAGACAGGGGGCGAGGGCTACACCTTC.

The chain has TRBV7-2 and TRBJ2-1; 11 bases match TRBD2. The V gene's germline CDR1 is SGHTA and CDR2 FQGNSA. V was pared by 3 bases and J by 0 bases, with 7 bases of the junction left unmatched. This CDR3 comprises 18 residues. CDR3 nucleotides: TGTGCCAGCAGCTTTGGACTAGCGGGTAGCCGCTCCTACAATGAGCAGTTCTTC. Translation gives CASSFGLAGSRSYNEQFF.

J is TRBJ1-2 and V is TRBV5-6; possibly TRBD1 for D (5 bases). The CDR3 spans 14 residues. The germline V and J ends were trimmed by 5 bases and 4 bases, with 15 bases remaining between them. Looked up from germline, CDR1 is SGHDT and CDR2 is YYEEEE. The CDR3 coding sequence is TGTGCCAGCAGACCGGACACGGTTAGCTATGGCTACACCTTC. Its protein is CASRPDTVSYGYTF.

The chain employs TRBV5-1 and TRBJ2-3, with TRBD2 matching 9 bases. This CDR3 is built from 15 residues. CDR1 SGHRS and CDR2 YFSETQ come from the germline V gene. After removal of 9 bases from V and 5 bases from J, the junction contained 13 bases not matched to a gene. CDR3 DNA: TGCGCCACAGCACGAACGGGGCGGGGGGGAGATACGCAGTATTTT. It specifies CATARTGRGGDTQYF.

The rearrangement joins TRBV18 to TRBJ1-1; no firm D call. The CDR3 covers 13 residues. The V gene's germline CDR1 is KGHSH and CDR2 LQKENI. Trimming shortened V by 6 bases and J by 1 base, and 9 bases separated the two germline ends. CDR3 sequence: CASSRRENTEAFF. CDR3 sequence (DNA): TGTGCCAGCTCCCGACGGGAGAACACTGAAGCTTTCTTT. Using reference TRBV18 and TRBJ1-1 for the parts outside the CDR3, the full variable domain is NAGVMQNPRHLVRRRGQEARLRCSPMKGHSHVYWYRQLPEEGLKFMVYLQKENIIDESGMPKERFSAEFPKEGPSILRIQQVVRGDSAAYFCASSRRENTEAFFGQGTRLTVV.

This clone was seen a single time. This CDR3 reads CASKGTGGQTQYF. CDR3 DNA sequence: TGTGCCAGCAAAGGGACTGGTGGGCAGACCCAGTACTTC. V gene TRBV6-8 combines with J gene TRBJ2-5; a weak D match, TRBD2 (6 bases). Trimming removed 7 bases from V and 6 bases from J, with 15 bases in between. Germline-derived CDR1 and CDR2 are MNHGY and SAAAGT. The CDR3 runs to 13 residues.

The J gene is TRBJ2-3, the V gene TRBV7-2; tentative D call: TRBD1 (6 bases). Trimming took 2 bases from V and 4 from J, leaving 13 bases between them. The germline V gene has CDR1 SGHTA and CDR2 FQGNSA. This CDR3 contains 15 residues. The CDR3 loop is CASSLLPQGPDTQYF. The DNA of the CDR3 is TGTGCCAGCAGCTTATTACCGCAGGGGCCAGATACGCAGTATTTT. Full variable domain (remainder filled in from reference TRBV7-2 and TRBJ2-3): GAGVSQSPSNKVTEKGKDVELRCDPISGHTALYWYRQSLGQGLEFLIYFQGNSAPDKSGLPSDRFSAERTGGSVSTLTIQRTQQEDSAVYLCASSLLPQGPDTQYFGPGTRLTVL.

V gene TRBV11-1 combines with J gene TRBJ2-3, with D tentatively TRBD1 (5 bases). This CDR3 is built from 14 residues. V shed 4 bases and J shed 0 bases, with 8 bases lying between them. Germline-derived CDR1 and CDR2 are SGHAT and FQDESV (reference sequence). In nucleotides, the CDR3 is TGTGCCAGCAGCTCGACAGAGAGCACAGATACGCAGTATTTT. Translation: CASSSTESTDTQYF.

In DNA form, the CDR3 reads TGTGCCAGCAGCTCGACAGGGGCGGGAGGCTACACCTTC. Protein product: CASSSTGAGGYTF. V gene TRBV11-2 combines with J gene TRBJ1-2; 8 nucleotides line up with TRBD1. Germline values: CDR1 SGHAT, CDR2 FQNNGV. After removal of 4 bases from V and 8 bases from J, the junction contained 6 bases not matched to a gene. This CDR3 region has 13 residues.

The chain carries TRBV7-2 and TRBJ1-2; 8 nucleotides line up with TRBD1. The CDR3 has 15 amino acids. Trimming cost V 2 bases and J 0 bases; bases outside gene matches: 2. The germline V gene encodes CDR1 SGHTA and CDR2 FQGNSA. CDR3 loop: CASSLRTGTNYGYTF. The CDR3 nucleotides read TGTGCCAGCAGCTTAAGGACAGGGACTAACTATGGCTACACCTTC.

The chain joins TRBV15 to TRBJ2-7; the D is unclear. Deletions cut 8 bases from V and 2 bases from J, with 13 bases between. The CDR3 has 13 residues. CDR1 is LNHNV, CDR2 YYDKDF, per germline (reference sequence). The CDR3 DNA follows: TGTGCCACCGCCCCGACTCATACCTACGAGCAGTACTTC. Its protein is CATAPTHTYEQYF.

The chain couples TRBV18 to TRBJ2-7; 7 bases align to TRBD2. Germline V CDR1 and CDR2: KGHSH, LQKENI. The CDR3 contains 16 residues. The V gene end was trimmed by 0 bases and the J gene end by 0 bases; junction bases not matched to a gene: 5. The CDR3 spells CASSPPGGANSYEQYF. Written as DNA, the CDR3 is TGTGCCAGCTCACCACCGGGAGGGGCCAACTCCTACGAGCAGTACTTC.

DNA for the CDR3: TGTGCCAGCAGCGTAGAAGGGGGCAATCAGCCCCAGCATTTT. Its protein is CASSVEGGNQPQHF. The chain carries TRBV9 and TRBJ1-5, with D maybe TRBD1 (5 bases). The CDR3 length is 14 residues. The V end was cut by 0 bases, the J end by 2 bases, with 6 bases between. Germline values: CDR1 SGDLS, CDR2 YYNGEE. Drawing the rest from reference TRBV9 and TRBJ1-5, the complete variable domain is DSGVTQTPKHLITATGQRVTLRCSPRSGDLSVYWYQQSLDQGLQFLIQYYNGEERAKGNILERFSAQQFPDLHSELNLSSLELGDSALYFCASSVEGGNQPQHFGDGTRLSIL.

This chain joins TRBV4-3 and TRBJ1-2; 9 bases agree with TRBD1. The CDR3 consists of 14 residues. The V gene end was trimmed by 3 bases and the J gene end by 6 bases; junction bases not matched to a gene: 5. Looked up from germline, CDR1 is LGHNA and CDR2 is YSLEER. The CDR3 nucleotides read TGCGCCAGCAGCCACCCGGACAGGGGAAATGGCTACACCTTC. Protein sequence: CASSHPDRGNGYTF.

CDR3 protein: CASSQEGAGVLNEQFF. DNA of the CDR3: TGCGCCAGCAGCCAAGAAGGAGCGGGAGTCCTCAATGAGCAGTTCTTC. The V call is TRBV4-1, the J call TRBJ2-1; 8 positions agree with TRBD2. Looked up from germline, CDR1 is MGHRA and CDR2 is YSYEKL. The CDR3 extends over 16 amino acids. V trimming: 0 bases; J trimming: 6 bases; junction bases outside the gene matches: 7.

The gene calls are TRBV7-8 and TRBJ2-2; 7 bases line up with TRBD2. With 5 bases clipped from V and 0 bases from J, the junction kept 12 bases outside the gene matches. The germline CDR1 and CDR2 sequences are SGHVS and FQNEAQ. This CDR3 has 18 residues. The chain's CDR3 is CASSRGEGIFANTGELFF. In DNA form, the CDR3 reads TGTGCCAGCAGCCGAGGGGAGGGAATCTTCGCGAACACCGGGGAGCTGTTTTTT.

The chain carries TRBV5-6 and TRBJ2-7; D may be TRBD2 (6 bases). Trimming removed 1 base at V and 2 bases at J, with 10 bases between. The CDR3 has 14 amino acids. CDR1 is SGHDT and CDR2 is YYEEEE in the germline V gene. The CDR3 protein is CASSLIREPYEQYF. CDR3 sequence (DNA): TGTGCCAGCAGCTTGATACGGGAGCCCTACGAGCAGTACTTC.

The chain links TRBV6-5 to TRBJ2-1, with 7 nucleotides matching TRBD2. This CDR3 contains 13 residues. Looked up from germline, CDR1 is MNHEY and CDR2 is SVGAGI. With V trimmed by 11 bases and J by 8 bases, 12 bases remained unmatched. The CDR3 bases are TGTGCCGCCCCCCGGGGGGTTGAAGATGAGCAGTTCTTC. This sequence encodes CAAPRGVEDEQFF.

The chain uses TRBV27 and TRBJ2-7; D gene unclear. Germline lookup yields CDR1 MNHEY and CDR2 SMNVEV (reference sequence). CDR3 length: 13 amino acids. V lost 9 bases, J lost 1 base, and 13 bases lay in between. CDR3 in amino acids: CASSPSFSYEQYF. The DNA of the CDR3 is TGTGCCAGTTCTCCTAGTTTTTCCTACGAGCAGTACTTC.

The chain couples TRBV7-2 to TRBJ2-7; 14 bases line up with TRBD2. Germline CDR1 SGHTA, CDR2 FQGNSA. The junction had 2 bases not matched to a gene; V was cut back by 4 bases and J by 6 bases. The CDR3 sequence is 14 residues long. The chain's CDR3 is CASSSGLAGVEQYF. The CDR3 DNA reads TGTGCCAGCAGCTCGGGACTAGCGGGAGTCGAGCAGTACTTC.

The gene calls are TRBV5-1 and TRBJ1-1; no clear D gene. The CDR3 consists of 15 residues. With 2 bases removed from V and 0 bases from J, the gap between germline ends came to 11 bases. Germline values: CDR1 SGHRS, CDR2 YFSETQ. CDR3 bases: TGCGCCAGCAGCTTTGGGCAGGCCGTGAACACTGAAGCTTTCTTT. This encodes CASSFGQAVNTEAFF.

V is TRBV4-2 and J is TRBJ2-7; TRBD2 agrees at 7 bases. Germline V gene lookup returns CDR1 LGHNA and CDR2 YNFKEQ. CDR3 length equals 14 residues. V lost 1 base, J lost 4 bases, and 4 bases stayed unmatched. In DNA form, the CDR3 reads TGTGCCAGCAGCCAAGCCCCTAGCGGTTACGAGCAGTACTTC. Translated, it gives CASSQAPSGYEQYF.

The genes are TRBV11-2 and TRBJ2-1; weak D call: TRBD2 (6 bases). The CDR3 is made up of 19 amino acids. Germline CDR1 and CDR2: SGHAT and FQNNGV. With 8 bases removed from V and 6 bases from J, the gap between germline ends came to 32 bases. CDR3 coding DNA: TGTGCCAGCTCAACCCGACTGGGCGGGAACTTCGACACCCCCAATGAGCAGTTCTTC. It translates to CASSTRLGGNFDTPNEQFF.